This T cell receptor (beta chain) was sequenced during a study of identical twins. Points from the study as a whole: Memory repertoires lacked the insertion deficit that abundant cord blood beta clonotypes showed. Zero-insertion analyses might be partly confounded by invariant T cells like MAIT and iNKT. Modeled out-of-frame TCR alpha sharing in monozygotic twins fell below observed levels.

TCRdb passed the 5' RACE reads through MiXCR, listing each CDR3 protein once. The sample has fewer than 500,000 distinct CDR3 sequences, roughly 24% seen once. The CDR3 covers 13 residues. Per germline, CDR1 SQVTM and CDR2 ANQGSEA. V was cut by 4 bases and J by 11 bases, with 19 bases left in between. Details on this clonotype: Its antigen is as yet unknown.

The sample was also reused in another study, on T cells expressing NK-cell markers.

The clonotype was recovered from a woman aged 18-35 years in good health. Sequenced: CD4+ T cells sorted from blood. The chain employs TRBV29-1 and TRBJ2-3; D may be TRBD2 (5 bases). This CDR3 is CSVGGGTGRGQYF. In DNA form, the CDR3 reads TGCAGCGTTGGTGGAGGTACTGGCCGGGGGCAGTATTTT.